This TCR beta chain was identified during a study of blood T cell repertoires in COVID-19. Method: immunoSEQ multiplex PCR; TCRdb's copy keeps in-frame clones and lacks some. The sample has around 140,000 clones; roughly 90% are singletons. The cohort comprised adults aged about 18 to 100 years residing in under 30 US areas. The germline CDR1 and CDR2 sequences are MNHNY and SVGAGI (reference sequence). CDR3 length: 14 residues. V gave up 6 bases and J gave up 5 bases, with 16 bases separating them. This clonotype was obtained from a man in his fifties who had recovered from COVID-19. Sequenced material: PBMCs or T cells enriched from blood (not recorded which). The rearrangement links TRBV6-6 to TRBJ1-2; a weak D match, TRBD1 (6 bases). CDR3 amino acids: CASSGPGHQYGYTF. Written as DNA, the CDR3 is TGTGCCAGCAGCGGTCCGGGACACCAGTATGGCTACACCTTC.